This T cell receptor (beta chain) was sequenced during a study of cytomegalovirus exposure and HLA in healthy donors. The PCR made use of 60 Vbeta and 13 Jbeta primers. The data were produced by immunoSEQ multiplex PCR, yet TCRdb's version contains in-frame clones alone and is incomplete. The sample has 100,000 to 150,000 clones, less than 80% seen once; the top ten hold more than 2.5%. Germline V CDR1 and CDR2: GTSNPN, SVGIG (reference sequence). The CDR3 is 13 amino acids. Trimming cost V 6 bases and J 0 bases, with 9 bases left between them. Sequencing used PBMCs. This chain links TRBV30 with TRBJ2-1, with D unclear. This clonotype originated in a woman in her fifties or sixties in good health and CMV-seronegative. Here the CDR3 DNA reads TGTGCCTGTTTAGTCAACTCCTACAATGAGCAGTTCTTC. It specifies CACLVNSYNEQFF.